Below, one T cell receptor beta chain is given with its context. Its target is unknown. This CDR3 region has 12 residues. The germline V gene encodes CDR1 SQVTM and CDR2 ANQGSEA. V lost 4 bases and J lost 4, with 10 bases in between. This sample was taken from a study of Ad26.COV2.S vaccination and SARS-CoV-2 variants. Study results and limitations: Placebo recipients had lower spike-specific TCR breadth than vaccine recipients.

Treatment defined: about 20 received Ad26.COV2.S at low or high dose, single or two shots; 5 received placebo; per-sample allocation not given. Vaccine and placebo recipients were sampled on day 63 after the first injection. The repertoire was sequenced with immunoSEQ multiplex PCR; TCRdb's copy has only in-frame clones and lacks some. The table shows 350,000 to 550,000 clones, with approximately 92% occurring only once. The material was peripheral blood, obtained in a trial of Ad26.COV2.S vaccine versus placebo. This clonotype originated in a person between 18 and 65 years old who received the Ad26.COV2.S COVID-19 vaccine or a placebo. The J gene is TRBJ1-2, the V gene TRBV29-1; D is uncertain. The chain's CDR3 is CSVARSRYGYTF. The CDR3 DNA is TGCAGCGTTGCCAGGTCCCGCTATGGCTACACCTTC. Together with reference TRBV29-1 and TRBJ1-2, the CDR3 gives the full variable domain: SAVISQKPSRDICQRGTSLTIQCQVDSQVTMMFWYRQQPGQSLTLIATANQGSEATYESGFVIDKFPISRPNLTFSTLTVSNMSPEDSSIYLCSVARSRYGYTFGSGTRLTVV.